These T cell receptor beta chains were read from a single sample in a study of blood T cell repertoires in COVID-19. The table came from immunoSEQ multiplex PCR; TCRdb's copy has only in-frame clones and leaves some out. The repertoire holds some 180,000 clones, with roughly 84% as singletons. The sequenced sample consisted of PBMCs or T cells enriched from blood (not recorded which). The receptors come from a woman aged 25 to 39 who had been exposed to COVID-19. The CDR3 runs from the conserved cysteine through the conserved F or W. The D gene is left open where the match is weak. Expanded clones are given a class, and other clones once, few, many or no size at all.

clone_size: few
j_call: TRBJ1-4
d_call: -
v_call: TRBV4-3
cdr3_aa: CASSSKGFTNEKLFF
cdr3_nt: TGCGCCAGCAGCTCCAAGGGGTTTACTAATGAAAAACTGTTTTTT

clone_size: once
j_call: TRBJ1-3
d_call: -
v_call: TRBV5-6
cdr3_aa: CASRRGQSGNTIYF
cdr3_nt: TGTGCCAGCAGGCGCGGACAGTCCGGAAACACCATATATTTT

clone_size: -
j_call: TRBJ2-2
d_call: TRBD1
v_call: TRBV9
cdr3_aa: CASSVHLTETGGTGELFF
cdr3_nt: TGTGCCAGCAGCGTTCATTTGACTGAGACAGGGGGCACCGGGGAGCTGTTTTTT

clone_size: -
j_call: TRBJ2-3
d_call: -
v_call: TRBV19
cdr3_aa: CASNAGWDTDTQYF
cdr3_nt: TGTGCCAGTAATGCGGGTTGGGACACAGATACGCAGTATTTT

clone_size: -
j_call: TRBJ2-1
d_call: TRBD1
v_call: TRBV7-2
cdr3_aa: CASSWGQGSYNEQFF
cdr3_nt: TGTGCCAGCAGTTGGGGACAGGGCTCCTACAATGAGCAGTTCTTC

clone_size: -
j_call: TRBJ2-4
d_call: -
v_call: TRBV15
cdr3_aa: CATGEALAKNIQYF
cdr3_nt: TGTGCCACTGGAGAAGCGCTAGCCAAAAACATTCAGTACTTC

clone_size: -
j_call: TRBJ2-1
d_call: TRBD1
v_call: TRBV5-4
cdr3_aa: CASSGGNRGHNEQFF
cdr3_nt: TGTGCCAGCAGTGGGGGTAACAGGGGCCACAATGAGCAGTTCTTC

clone_size: -
j_call: TRBJ2-1
d_call: TRBD1
v_call: TRBV30
cdr3_aa: CAWRGQGYNEQFF
cdr3_nt: TGTGCCTGGAGGGGACAGGGATACAATGAGCAGTTCTTC

clone_size: -
j_call: TRBJ2-7
d_call: TRBD1
v_call: TRBV27
cdr3_aa: CASSSPGQGINEQYF
cdr3_nt: TGTGCCAGCAGTTCACCAGGACAGGGTATAAACGAGCAGTACTTC

clone_size: -
j_call: TRBJ1-1
d_call: -
v_call: TRBV5-4
cdr3_aa: CASSFTPGNAEAFF
cdr3_nt: TGTGCCAGCAGCTTCACGCCAGGGAACGCTGAAGCTTTCTTT

clone_size: -
j_call: TRBJ1-1
d_call: -
v_call: TRBV16
cdr3_aa: CASQKGFMNTEAFF
cdr3_nt: TGTGCCAGCCAAAAGGGGTTCATGAACACTGAAGCTTTCTTT

clone_size: -
j_call: TRBJ2-3
d_call: -
v_call: TRBV2
cdr3_aa: CASYRILSTDTQYF
cdr3_nt: TGTGCCAGCTACAGGATTCTGAGCACAGATACGCAGTATTTT

clone_size: -
j_call: TRBJ2-6
d_call: -
v_call: TRBV21-1
cdr3_aa: CASSPGGNHSGANVLTF
cdr3_nt: TGTGCCAGCAGTCCAGGGGGGAATCACTCTGGGGCCAACGTCCTGACTTTC

clone_size: -
j_call: TRBJ1-4
d_call: -
v_call: TRBV9
cdr3_aa: CASSVGAGREKLFF
cdr3_nt: TGTGCCAGCAGCGTAGGGGCAGGAAGGGAAAAACTGTTTTTT

clone_size: -
j_call: TRBJ2-2
d_call: TRBD1
v_call: TRBV19
cdr3_aa: CASQTGTANTGELFF
cdr3_nt: TGTGCCAGCCAGACAGGGACCGCGAACACCGGGGAGCTGTTTTTT

clone_size: -
j_call: TRBJ1-2
d_call: TRBD1
v_call: TRBV2
cdr3_aa: CASSRTGGGYTF
cdr3_nt: TGTGCCAGCAGTCGTACAGGGGGTGGCTACACCTTC

clone_size: -
j_call: TRBJ2-7
d_call: TRBD1
v_call: TRBV27
cdr3_aa: CASSLYETGPYEQYF
cdr3_nt: TGTGCCAGCAGTTTATACGAGACAGGGCCCTACGAGCAGTACTTC

clone_size: -
j_call: TRBJ1-5
d_call: -
v_call: TRBV7-2
cdr3_aa: CASSPSGTGYSNQPQHF
cdr3_nt: TGTGCCAGCAGCCCCTCGGGGACTGGCTACAGTAATCAGCCCCAGCATTTT

clone_size: -
j_call: TRBJ2-7
d_call: -
v_call: TRBV7-2
cdr3_aa: CASSLYSGLVLAGPYEQYF
cdr3_nt: TGTGCCAGCAGCTTATATTCTGGTTTAGTTTTGGCGGGACCCTACGAGCAGTACTTC

clone_size: -
j_call: TRBJ1-6
d_call: TRBD1
v_call: TRBV30
cdr3_aa: CAWSVNPNRQGHNSPLHF
cdr3_nt: TGTGCCTGGAGTGTGAACCCCAACCGACAGGGCCATAATTCACCCCTCCACTTT

clone_size: once
j_call: TRBJ2-7
d_call: TRBD1
v_call: TRBV19
cdr3_aa: CASSKGQGGYEQYF
cdr3_nt: TGTGCCAGTAGTAAGGGACAGGGGGGCTACGAGCAGTACTTC

clone_size: -
j_call: TRBJ1-1
d_call: TRBD1
v_call: TRBV2
cdr3_aa: CASSENRGLNTEAFF
cdr3_nt: TGTGCCAGCAGTGAAAACAGGGGGCTCAACACTGAAGCTTTCTTT

clone_size: -
j_call: TRBJ2-7
d_call: TRBD1
v_call: TRBV10-1
cdr3_aa: CASSESGDRAYEQYF
cdr3_nt: TGCGCCAGCAGTGAGTCGGGAGACAGGGCGTACGAGCAGTACTTC

clone_size: -
j_call: TRBJ2-7
d_call: -
v_call: TRBV5-1
cdr3_aa: CASREQGNDEQYF
cdr3_nt: TGCGCCAGCAGGGAACAGGGCAATGACGAGCAGTACTTC

clone_size: -
j_call: TRBJ1-5
d_call: TRBD1
v_call: TRBV10-1
cdr3_aa: CASGGQGGNQPQHF
cdr3_nt: TGCGCCAGCGGAGGACAGGGGGGTAATCAGCCCCAGCATTTT

clone_size: -
j_call: TRBJ1-2
d_call: TRBD1
v_call: TRBV7-9
cdr3_aa: CASSTITGDLSGYTF
cdr3_nt: TGTGCCAGCAGTACTATCACAGGGGACCTCTCCGGCTACACCTTC